This TCR beta chain originates from a study of early stage breast cancer tumors. As concerns this clone: Its antigen is still unknown.

Study observations and caveats: Compared with adjacent normal breast tissue, tumors showed 2 to 3-fold greater T cell density and higher clonality. In 14 of 16 patients, blood comparison separated tumor from normal breast.

CDR3 size: 16 residues. Germline-derived CDR1 and CDR2 are SQVTM and ANQGSEA. V was trimmed by 4 bases and J by 4 bases, leaving 21 bases between them. Each sample had two DNA replicates, 0.5 to 0.65 ug blood or roughly 1.6 ug tissue. Profiled with immunoSEQ multiplex PCR; TCRdb holds only in-frame clones, not every one. The table lists about 30,000 clones, 72% of them singletons. Sequencing was carried out using blood. V usage is TRBV29-1 and J usage is TRBJ2-3; D might be TRBD1 or TRBD2, each matching 8 bases. This receptor was identified in a person in their fifties with breast cancer. The CDR3 nucleotides read TGCAGCGTTGTGTACCTCTTAGCGGGACAGGCAGATACGCAGTATTTT. Amino acid sequence: CSVVYLLAGQADTQYF.